This TCR beta chain was profiled in a study of cytomegalovirus exposure and HLA in healthy donors. General study results and limits: The study found most TCR sequences rare, yet found some public TCRs in many donors. The investigators catalogued under 200 TCR beta chains as cytomegalovirus-associated. The classifier reportedly diagnosed cytomegalovirus status with high sensitivity and specificity.

Data came from immunoSEQ multiplex PCR; TCRdb stores just in-frame clones and leaves some out. The sample records 100,000 to 150,000 clones, about 88% being singletons. The donors formed part of the 120-subject validation cohort, distinct from the roughly 700-subject first cohort. Comments on this clone: The antigen is unknown.

This clonotype was sampled from a woman aged 18-29 years in good health and CMV-seronegative. Sample: PBMCs.

The CDR3 nucleotides are TGTGCCAGCAGCTTTCAAGGGGTCGGGGAGCTGTTTTTT. Translated: CASSFQGVGELFF. The chain uses TRBV7-2 and TRBJ2-2, with a weak D call TRBD1 (5 bases). This CDR3 is built from 13 residues. Germline V gene data show CDR1 as SGHTA and CDR2 as FQGNSA. Trimming took off 3 bases at V and 7 bases at J, with 9 bases between the two ends.